The sequence of this TCR beta chain was determined in a study of control samples from healthy donors and cancer patients. Data came from immunoSEQ multiplex PCR; TCRdb stores just in-frame clones and leaves some out. The repertoire holds under 200,000 clones, with around 94% as singletons. This sequence originates from a man in his fifties or sixties with colorectal cancer. The material sequenced was PBMCs.

For the CDR3, the DNA is TGTGCCAGCAGCTTATCCCAAGGGAATTCACCCCTCCACTTT. Its protein product is CASSLSQGNSPLHF. The chain combines TRBV13 with TRBJ1-6, with unresolved D. The V end lost 2 bases, the J end lost 7 bases, and 9 bases lay between the germline ends. The CDR3 spans 14 residues. CDR1 PRHDT and CDR2 FYEKMQ come from the germline V gene (reference sequence).